This is a list of T cell receptor beta chains from one sample in a study of identical twins. MiXCR was run by TCRdb on the 5' RACE reads, yielding one entry per CDR3 protein. This table has some 790,000 distinct CDR3 sequences, 15% to 20% appearing once. In addition, the sample was reused for a study of T cells expressing NK-cell markers.

Sequencing input: PBMCs. The receptor source for this set is a woman in her late teens or twenties in good health. The CDR3 runs from the conserved cysteine through the conserved F or W. The D gene is left open where the match is weak. Not all rows give a size; the values are once, few, many and, for expanded clones, a class.

abundance: many
d_gene: .
v_gene: TRBV5-1
j_gene: TRBJ2-7
CDR3aa: CASSLGVSSYEQYF
CDR3nt: TGCGCCAGCAGCTTGGGGGTAAGCTCCTACGAGCAGTACTTC

abundance: .
d_gene: TRBD2
v_gene: TRBV6-2/TRBV6-3
j_gene: TRBJ2-1
CDR3aa: CASSPPGLAGEYNEQFF
CDR3nt: TGTGCCAGCAGTCCACCCGGACTAGCGGGGGAGTACAATGAGCAGTTCTTC

abundance: few
d_gene: .
v_gene: TRBV21-1
j_gene: TRBJ1-2
CDR3aa: CASFTYYGYTF
CDR3nt: TGTGCCAGCTTTACTTATTATGGCTACACCTTC

abundance: .
d_gene: .
v_gene: TRBV15
j_gene: TRBJ2-3
CDR3aa: CATSSSPPSTDTQYF
CDR3nt: TGTGCCACCAGCAGCTCACCCCCTAGCACAGATACGCAGTATTTT

abundance: few
d_gene: .
v_gene: TRBV19
j_gene: TRBJ2-1
CDR3aa: CAIPASSSYNEQFF
CDR3nt: TGTGCCATTCCGGCTTCGAGCTCCTACAATGAGCAGTTCTTC

abundance: once
d_gene: .
v_gene: TRBV11-2
j_gene: TRBJ1-2
CDR3aa: CASSLTGTNYGYTF
CDR3nt: TGTGCCAGCAGCTTAACCGGGACTAACTATGGCTACACCTTC

abundance: .
d_gene: .
v_gene: TRBV29-1
j_gene: TRBJ2-5
CDR3aa: CSVEPLGVETQYF
CDR3nt: TGCAGCGTTGAACCTTTGGGGGTGGAGACCCAGTACTTC

abundance: .
d_gene: .
v_gene: TRBV27
j_gene: TRBJ2-2
CDR3aa: CASSSSGRLISGELFF
CDR3nt: TGTGCCAGCAGTTCAAGCGGTCGGCTAATCTCCGGGGAGCTGTTTTTT

abundance: few
d_gene: .
v_gene: TRBV14
j_gene: TRBJ1-2
CDR3aa: CASSQVPYGYTF
CDR3nt: TGTGCCAGCAGCCAAGTCCCTTATGGCTACACCTTC

abundance: .
d_gene: .
v_gene: TRBV7-2
j_gene: TRBJ2-5
CDR3aa: CASSSGLLRGETQYF
CDR3nt: TGTGCCAGCAGCTCCGGACTACTAAGGGGTGAGACCCAGTACTTC

abundance: .
d_gene: .
v_gene: TRBV28
j_gene: TRBJ2-5
CDR3aa: CASTPLDRRETQYF
CDR3nt: TGTGCCAGCACCCCACTCGACAGAAGGGAGACCCAGTACTTC

abundance: .
d_gene: .
v_gene: TRBV6-5
j_gene: TRBJ2-5
CDR3aa: CASSYRTVRETQYF
CDR3nt: TGTGCCAGCAGTTACCGGACGGTACGAGAGACCCAGTACTTC

abundance: .
d_gene: .
v_gene: TRBV12-3/TRBV12-4
j_gene: TRBJ2-3
CDR3aa: CASTTADTQYF
CDR3nt: TGTGCCAGCACCACCGCAGATACGCAGTATTTT

abundance: .
d_gene: .
v_gene: TRBV3-1
j_gene: TRBJ2-1
CDR3aa: CASSQEFDLAYNEQFF
CDR3nt: TGTGCCAGCAGCCAAGAATTCGATCTAGCCTACAATGAGCAGTTCTTC

abundance: .
d_gene: TRBD2
v_gene: TRBV5-4
j_gene: TRBJ2-1
CDR3aa: CASAMAGGNNEQFF
CDR3nt: TGTGCCAGCGCAATGGCGGGGGGAAACAATGAGCAGTTCTTC

abundance: few
d_gene: TRBD1
v_gene: TRBV12-3/TRBV12-4
j_gene: TRBJ1-2
CDR3aa: CASSPRQGSDGYTF
CDR3nt: TGTGCCAGCAGTCCCCGACAGGGTTCCGATGGCTACACCTTC

abundance: once
d_gene: .
v_gene: TRBV21-1
j_gene: TRBJ1-1
CDR3aa: CASSENRQGHTEAFF
CDR3nt: TGTGCCAGCAGCGAAAACCGACAGGGGCATACTGAAGCTTTCTTT

abundance: .
d_gene: TRBD1
v_gene: TRBV29-1
j_gene: TRBJ1-4
CDR3aa: CSGGQGAEKLFF
CDR3nt: TGCAGCGGGGGACAGGGGGCTGAAAAACTGTTTTTT

abundance: .
d_gene: TRBD1
v_gene: TRBV15
j_gene: TRBJ2-2
CDR3aa: CATSRALRRTGNRGGGELFF
CDR3nt: TGTGCCACCAGCAGAGCGTTAAGAAGGACAGGAAACCGTGGTGGCGGGGAGCTGTTTTTT

abundance: few
d_gene: .
v_gene: TRBV15
j_gene: TRBJ1-5
CDR3aa: CATSRGGQGNQPQHF
CDR3nt: TGTGCCACCAGCAGAGGGGGTCAGGGAAACCAGCCCCAGCATTTT

abundance: many
d_gene: .
v_gene: TRBV12-3/TRBV12-4
j_gene: TRBJ1-6
CDR3aa: CASSFRSGTVFPLHF
CDR3nt: TGTGCCAGCAGTTTCCGGTCCGGGACGGTGTTCCCCCTCCACTTT